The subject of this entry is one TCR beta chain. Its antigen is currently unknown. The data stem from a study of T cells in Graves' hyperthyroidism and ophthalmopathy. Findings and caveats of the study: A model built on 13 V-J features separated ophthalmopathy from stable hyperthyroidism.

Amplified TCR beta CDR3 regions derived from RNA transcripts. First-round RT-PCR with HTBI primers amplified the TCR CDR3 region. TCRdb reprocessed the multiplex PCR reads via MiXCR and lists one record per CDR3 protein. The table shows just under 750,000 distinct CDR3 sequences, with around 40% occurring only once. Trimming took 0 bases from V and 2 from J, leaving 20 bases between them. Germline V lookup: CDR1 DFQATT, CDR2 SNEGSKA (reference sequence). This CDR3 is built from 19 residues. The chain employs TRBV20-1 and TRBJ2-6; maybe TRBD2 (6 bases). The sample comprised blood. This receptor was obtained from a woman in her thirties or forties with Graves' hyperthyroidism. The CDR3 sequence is CSAREVLGLGSPGANVLTF. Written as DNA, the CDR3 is TGCAGTGCTAGAGAGGTCTTGGGACTCGGGAGCCCTGGGGCCAACGTCCTGACTTTC.